Each of the 27 T cell receptor beta chains below was sequenced from the same sample in a study of Tregs in tolerant kidney transplant recipients. TCRdb's copy holds only in-frame clones and misses some; the assay was immunoSEQ multiplex PCR. The sample yields 100,000 to 130,000 clones, 85% to 90% seen once. The sequencing used CD4+ T cells from blood, collected before the transplant. These receptors were taken from a human donor who received a combined kidney and bone marrow transplant.

DNA of the CDR3: TGCGCCAGCAGAGCCGGAGCCCTGACAGGAGCGAACACTGAAGCTTTCTTT. As protein: CASRAGALTGANTEAFF. V is TRBV10-1 and J is TRBJ1-1, with a tentative D call TRBD1 (6 bases). Between the trimmed V and J ends, which lost 6 bases and 1 base, there was a span of 21 bases. This CDR3 is built from 17 residues. CDR1 is WNHNN and CDR2 is SYGVQD in the germline V gene (reference sequence).

Note on this clone: Other DNA sequences from this sample encode an identical CDR3 as well. Written as DNA, the CDR3 is TGTGCCAGCAGGCTAGCGGGGGGGAGCACAGATACGCAGTATTTT. Protein: CASRLAGGSTDTQYF. The chain links TRBV2 to TRBJ2-3; 12 bases line up with TRBD2. The CDR3 sequence is 15 residues long. With V trimmed by 6 bases and J by 0 bases, 1 base remained unmatched. The germline V gene has CDR1 SNHLY and CDR2 FYNNEI.

The genes are TRBV11-3 and TRBJ2-1; 8 positions match TRBD1. J gave up 0 bases and V 1 base, and 5 bases lay outside the gene matches. Germline V gives CDR1 SGHNT, CDR2 YENEEA. This CDR3 comprises 17 residues. In DNA, the CDR3 is TGTGCCAGCAGCTTAGGCAGGGGGCCAACCTCCTACAATGAGCAGTTCTTC. This gives the protein CASSLGRGPTSYNEQFF.

The chain employs TRBV7-8 and TRBJ2-1, with 10 positions matching TRBD1. The CDR3 sequence is 15 residues long. V shed 3 bases and J 9 bases; nucleotides not matched to a gene: 8. Germline V CDR1 and CDR2: SGHVS, FQNEAQ. The CDR3 coding sequence is TGTGCCAGCAGCTTCCGGGACAGGGGTGGTAGTGAGCAGTTCTTC. Translation: CASSFRDRGGSEQFF.

The rearrangement links TRBV5-1 to TRBJ2-2; the D gene is possibly TRBD1 (5 bases). Trimming stripped 9 bases from V and 0 bases from J, with 18 bases between. There are 16 residues in the CDR3. Germline-derived CDR1 and CDR2 are SGHRS and YFSETQ. CDR3: CATSPGASTNTGELFF. CDR3 DNA: TGCGCCACCTCCCCTGGGGCCTCAACGAACACCGGGGAGCTGTTTTTT.

In its sample, this clone was seen once. The gene calls are TRBV12-2 and TRBJ2-1; no check of the table's D call, TRBD1, against the DNA was made. TRBV12-2 is a listed pseudogene. The CDR3 is made up of 19 amino acids. CDR3 sequence reads: CASRIDVVHRDSSYNEQFF. In DNA, the CDR3 is TGTGCAAGTCGCATAGACGTAGTACACAGGGACAGCTCCTACAATGAGCAGTTCTTC.

There are a few counts of this clone. The chain has TRBV6-5 and TRBJ1-4; D is possibly TRBD1 (5 bases). V shed 6 bases and J shed 10 bases, with 21 bases lying between them. CDR3 length: 15 amino acids. Germline lookup yields CDR1 MNHEY and CDR2 SVGAGI. CDR3 loop: CASSSLGGNGAKLFF. CDR3 DNA: TGTGCCAGCAGCTCTCTCGGGGGGAACGGGGCAAAACTGTTTTTT.

CDR3 sequence reads: CASGGFYNEKLFF. The CDR3 nucleotides are TGTGCCAGCGGGGGGTTTTATAATGAAAAACTGTTTTTT. This rearrangement joins TRBV2 to TRBJ1-4; tentatively, D is TRBD1 (5 bases). Between the trimmed V and J ends, which lost 8 bases and 4 bases, there was a span of 11 bases. The CDR3 covers 13 residues. CDR1 and CDR2 (germline): SNHLY, FYNNEI. Based on the CDR3 plus reference TRBV2 and TRBJ1-4, the full variable domain is EPEVTQTPSHQVTQMGQEVILRCVPISNHLYFYWYRQILGQKVEFLVSFYNNEISEKSEIFDDQFSVERPDGSNFTLKIRSTKLEDSAMYFCASGGFYNEKLFFGSGTQLSVL.

The chain uses TRBV11-2 and TRBJ2-2, with D possibly TRBD2 on 5 matching bases. The CDR3 consists of 18 residues. The ends were cut back, 0 bases at V and 6 bases at J, with 20 bases in the middle. The germline V gene has CDR1 SGHAT and CDR2 FQNNGV. The CDR3 nucleotides are TGTGCCAGCAGCTTAGATCTAGCACAGATCCTATCCCCCGGGGAGCTGTTTTTT. It yields the protein CASSLDLAQILSPGELFF.

The CDR3 DNA is TGCGCCAGCAGCCAACAAGAGACCCAGTACTTC. Its protein product is CASSQQETQYF. The V call is TRBV5-1, the J call TRBJ2-5; D gene uncertain. Trimming pared 4 bases from V and 2 bases from J, leaving 3 bases between. The CDR3 runs to 11 residues. The germline V gene has CDR1 SGHRS and CDR2 YFSETQ.

J is TRBJ2-1 and V is TRBV10-1, with no clear D. The CDR3 spans 14 residues. V gave up 1 base and J gave up 9 bases, with 13 bases separating them. Looked up from germline, CDR1 is WNHNN and CDR2 is SYGVQD (reference sequence). For the CDR3, the DNA is TGCGCCAGCAGTGAGTTAAGCGTAGTAGGTGAGCAGTTCTTC. Encoded protein: CASSELSVVGEQFF.

The chain recombines TRBV6-5 with TRBJ2-2; TRBD1 matches at 11 bases. CDR1 and CDR2 (germline): MNHEY, SVGAGI. CDR3 length equals 14 residues. With V trimmed by 8 bases and J by 3 bases, 2 bases remained unmatched. This CDR3 reads CASRGQGDTGELFF. CDR3 nucleotide sequence: TGTGCCAGCCGGGGACAGGGGGACACCGGGGAGCTGTTTTTT.

This chain links TRBV9 with TRBJ1-1; TRBD1 agrees at 7 bases. The CDR3 contains 17 residues. Germline CDR1 is SGDLS and CDR2 is YYNGEE. J lost 0 bases, V lost 0 bases, and 8 bases had no gene match. The CDR3: CASSVGEGAWVNTEAFF. CDR3 DNA: TGTGCCAGCAGCGTAGGAGAGGGGGCGTGGGTGAACACTGAAGCTTTCTTT. The whole variable domain, remainder taken from reference TRBV9 and TRBJ1-1, is DSGVTQTPKHLITATGQRVTLRCSPRSGDLSVYWYQQSLDQGLQFLIQYYNGEERAKGNILERFSAQQFPDLHSELNLSSLELGDSALYFCASSVGEGAWVNTEAFFGQGTRLTVV.

V and J are TRBV10-3 and TRBJ2-2; 10 nucleotides align to TRBD1. V dropped 6 bases and J dropped 3; count of bases not matched to a gene: 1. This CDR3 is 14 amino acids long. The germline V gene has CDR1 ENHRY and CDR2 SYGVKD. The CDR3 region has the DNA TGTGCCATCAGGGGGACAGGGGACACCGGGGAGCTGTTTTTT. Its translation: CAIRGTGDTGELFF.

A single count supports this clone. This chain's CDR3 is CASSLGGRVVPQETQYF. DNA of the CDR3: TGTGCCAGCAGCTTAGGAGGCAGGGTAGTGCCCCAAGAGACCCAGTACTTC. The chain uses TRBV7-9 and TRBJ2-5; TRBD1 might be the D (5 bases). Germline-derived CDR1 and CDR2 are SEHNR and FQNEAQ (reference sequence). V lost 1 base, J lost 1 base, and 16 bases lay in between. The CDR3 runs to 17 residues.

This chain connects TRBV19 to TRBJ1-5, with D possibly being TRBD1 (6 bases). CDR3 size: 15 residues. Trimming took 6 bases from V and 0 from J, leaving 12 bases between them. Germline loops: CDR1 LNHDA, CDR2 SQIVND (reference sequence). CDR3 bases: TGTGCCAGTAGGGTAGGGGGTAGTAGCAATCAGCCCCAGCATTTT. It codes for CASRVGGSSNQPQHF.

The V call is TRBV7-9, the J call TRBJ2-1, with 7 nucleotides matching TRBD2. This CDR3 comprises 13 residues. Germline V gene data show CDR1 as SEHNR and CDR2 as FQNEAQ (reference sequence). Trimming at V came to 3 bases and at J to 9 bases, leaving 5 bases not matched to a gene. CDR3 in DNA: TGTGCCAGCAGCTTCGGACTAGGCGGTGAGCAGTTCTTC. The encoded protein is CASSFGLGGEQFF.

V usage is TRBV19 and J usage is TRBJ2-1; TRBD2 aligns across 7 bases. Trimming removed 6 bases from V and 4 bases from J; junction bases left unmatched: 15. Germline CDR1 LNHDA, CDR2 SQIVND (reference sequence). The CDR3 runs to 17 residues. CDR3 residues: CASRPHGLADRYNEQFF. CDR3 in DNA: TGTGCCAGTAGACCCCACGGGCTAGCGGATAGATACAATGAGCAGTTCTTC.

This sequence joins TRBV28 and TRBJ2-5; D is unclear. The CDR3 length is 12 residues. The germline V and J ends were trimmed by 11 bases and 3 bases, with 13 bases remaining between them. The germline V gene encodes CDR1 MDHEN and CDR2 SYDVKM. In nucleotides, the CDR3 is TGTGCCCCCAGCGAGACTGAAGAGACCCAGTACTTC. Residues: CAPSETEETQYF.

The chain carries TRBV5-1 and TRBJ1-2; TRBD1 is a possible D gene (6 bases). Trimming removed 4 bases from V and 3 bases from J, with 16 bases in between. From germline, CDR1 is SGHRS and CDR2 YFSETQ. The CDR3 consists of 15 residues. The CDR3 sequence is CASSRAQGPYYGYTF. CDR3 DNA sequence: TGCGCCAGCAGCCGAGCGCAGGGGCCTTACTATGGCTACACCTTC.

This clone showed up just once. This chain links TRBV6-6 with TRBJ2-7; 8 bases map to TRBD1. The CDR3 has 14 amino acids. V lost 8 bases, J lost 2 bases, and 8 bases stayed unmatched. Germline V gene sequence: CDR1 MNHNY, CDR2 SVGAGI (reference sequence). The CDR3 DNA reads TGTGCCAGCCATAGGACAGGGCGAACCTACGAGCAGTACTTC. Protein: CASHRTGRTYEQYF.

This sequence joins TRBV6-5 and TRBJ1-5; 8 bases map to TRBD1. The V segment lost 6 bases and the J segment 4 bases; nucleotides outside the gene matches: 5. This CDR3 comprises 14 residues. CDR1 and CDR2 from the germline V gene are MNHEY and SVGAGI. CDR3 sequence reads: CASRFRDRNQPQHF. Here the CDR3 DNA reads TGTGCCAGCAGATTCCGGGACAGGAATCAGCCCCAGCATTTT.

The genes are TRBV30 and TRBJ1-2; 8 nucleotides match TRBD1. The germline V gene has CDR1 GTSNPN and CDR2 SVGIG (reference sequence). The length of the CDR3 is 14 residues. The trim removed 1 base at V and 7 bases at J, leaving 8 bases unmatched. The CDR3 region is CAWSASWTGSGYTF. DNA of the CDR3: TGTGCCTGGAGTGCCTCCTGGACAGGGAGTGGCTACACCTTC.

The genes are TRBV6-5 and TRBJ1-6; 9 bases match TRBD1. This CDR3 has 12 residues. V dropped 6 bases and J dropped 14; count of bases not matched to a gene: 5. Germline CDR1 MNHEY, CDR2 SVGAGI. For the CDR3, the DNA is TGTGCCAGCAGCCGGGACAGGGCAACCCTCCACTTT. Its protein product is CASSRDRATLHF.

V and J are TRBV6-5 and TRBJ1-2, with D possibly being TRBD1 (5 bases). Germline V gives CDR1 MNHEY, CDR2 SVGAGI. V dropped 2 bases and J dropped 0 bases, with 10 bases sitting between them. This CDR3 has 15 residues. For the CDR3, the DNA is TGTGCCAGCAGTTACGAAGGGGCAGCTAACTATGGCTACACCTTC. Translation gives CASSYEGAANYGYTF.

This chain joins TRBV6-6 and TRBJ2-7; maybe TRBD2 (7 bases). Trimming removed 6 bases at V and 7 bases at J, with 10 bases between. Per germline, CDR1 MNHNY and CDR2 SVGAGI (reference sequence). The CDR3 loop spans 11 amino acids. CDR3 coding DNA: TGTGCCAGCAGCAGGGGAGGGGAGCAGTACTTC. Translating gives CASSRGGEQYF.

V gene TRBV5-4 combines with J gene TRBJ2-3; D is perhaps TRBD1 (6 bases). V was shortened by 4 bases and J by 2 bases, with 11 bases between the two germline ends. CDR1 and CDR2 (germline): SGHNT, YYREEE (reference sequence). The CDR3 has 14 amino acids. Here the CDR3 reads CASSQTGATDTQYF. In DNA form, the CDR3 reads TGTGCCAGCAGCCAGACAGGCGCCACAGATACGCAGTATTTT.